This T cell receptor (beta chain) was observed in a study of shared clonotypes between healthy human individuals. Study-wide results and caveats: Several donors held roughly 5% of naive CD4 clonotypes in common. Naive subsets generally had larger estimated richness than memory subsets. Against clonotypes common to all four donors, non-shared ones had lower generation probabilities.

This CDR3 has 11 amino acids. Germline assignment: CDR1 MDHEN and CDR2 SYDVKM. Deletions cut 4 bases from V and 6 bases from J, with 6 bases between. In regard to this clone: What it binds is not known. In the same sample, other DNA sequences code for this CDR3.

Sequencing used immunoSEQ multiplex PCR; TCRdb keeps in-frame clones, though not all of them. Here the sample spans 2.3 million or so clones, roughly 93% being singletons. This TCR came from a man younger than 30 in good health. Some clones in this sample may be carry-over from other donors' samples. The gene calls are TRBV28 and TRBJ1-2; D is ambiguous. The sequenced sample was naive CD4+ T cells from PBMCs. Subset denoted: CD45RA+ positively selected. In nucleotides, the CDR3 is TGTGCCAGCAGTTCACCGGATGGCTACACCTTC. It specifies CASSSPDGYTF.